This entry lists 7 T cell receptor beta chains sequenced from one sample in a study of blood T cells in healthy people across ages. A J-beta primer mix and a sample-barcoded 5' primer were used in a second PCR of roughly 6 to 11 cycles. TCRdb recomputed calls from the 5' RACE reads with MiXCR, one row per CDR3 protein. The sample consists of about a million distinct CDR3 sequences, roughly half of them appearing once. Input material: blood. The receptors were sampled from a woman aged 60 to 75 in good health.

This rearrangement joins TRBV6-6 to TRBJ2-3; D is unresolved. The CDR3 length is 14 residues. Germline assignment: CDR1 MNHNY and CDR2 SVGAGI (reference sequence). The ends were cut back, 9 bases at V and 1 base at J, with 14 bases in the middle. CDR3: CASTTAPGTDTQYF. CDR3 coding DNA: TGTGCCAGTACGACCGCTCCTGGCACAGATACGCAGTATTTT.

A few counts support this clonotype. The chain uses TRBV29-1 and TRBJ2-5, with a weak D call TRBD2 (6 bases). The J call is doubtful: the DNA matches TRBJ2-7 better. Germline V CDR1 and CDR2: SQVTM, ANQGSEA. The CDR3 is 13 residues long. The CDR3 loop is CSVLSPGVGEQYF. The CDR3 nucleotides read TGCAGCGTTCTGTCCCCGGGAGTGGGCGAGCAGTACTTC.

This chain connects TRBV4-1 to TRBJ2-1; D is unresolved. CDR3 length: 14 residues. Germline values: CDR1 MGHRA, CDR2 YSYEKL. V was cut by 1 base and J by 5 bases, with 9 bases left in between. CDR3 protein: CASSQVGTDNEQFF. CDR3 sequence (DNA): TGCGCCAGCAGCCAAGTGGGCACTGACAATGAGCAGTTCTTC.

This clonotype showed up just a few times. The chain combines TRBV6-2 or TRBV6-3 with TRBJ2-7; no reliable D call. Germline lookup yields CDR1 MNHEY and CDR2 SVGEGT. Trimming pared 8 bases from V and 4 bases from J, leaving 12 bases between. There are 12 residues in the CDR3. This CDR3 is CASLDPLYEQYF. The CDR3 DNA reads TGTGCCAGCTTGGACCCCTTATACGAGCAGTACTTC.

This chain links TRBV20-1 with TRBJ2-5, with 16 bases that match TRBD2. The DNA end is a closer match to TRBJ2-7, so the J assignment may be wrong. CDR1 is DFQATT, CDR2 SNEGSKA, per germline (reference sequence). The CDR3 is made up of 15 amino acids. CDR3 in amino acids: CSAPGLAGGPSEQYF. DNA for the CDR3: TGCAGTGCACCGGGACTAGCGGGAGGGCCCTCCGAGCAGTACTTC.

This sequence joins TRBV12-3 or TRBV12-4 and TRBJ2-3; D is uncertain. This CDR3 contains 15 residues. Deletions cut 6 bases from V and 3 bases from J, with 16 bases between. The CDR3 loop is CASSSYPDYTDTQYF. The CDR3 DNA reads TGTGCCAGCAGCTCGTACCCCGATTATACAGATACGCAGTATTTT.

In this sample, this clonotype turned up a few times. The chain combines TRBV5-1 with TRBJ2-7; TRBD2 matches at 15 bases. Germline V CDR1 and CDR2: SGHRS, YFSETQ. Trimming took 4 bases from V and 2 from J; bases not matched to a gene: 10. This CDR3 is 18 amino acids long. The chain's CDR3 is CASSEGLAGGIAAYEQYF. DNA for the CDR3: TGCGCCAGCAGCGAAGGACTAGCGGGAGGGATTGCTGCCTACGAGCAGTACTTC. Based on the CDR3 plus reference TRBV5-1 and TRBJ2-7, the full variable domain is KAGVTQTPRYLIKTRGQQVTLSCSPISGHRSVSWYQQTPGQGLQFLFEYFSETQRNKGNFPGRFSGRQFSNSRSEMNVSTLELGDSALYLCASSEGLAGGIAAYEQYFGPGTRLTVT.